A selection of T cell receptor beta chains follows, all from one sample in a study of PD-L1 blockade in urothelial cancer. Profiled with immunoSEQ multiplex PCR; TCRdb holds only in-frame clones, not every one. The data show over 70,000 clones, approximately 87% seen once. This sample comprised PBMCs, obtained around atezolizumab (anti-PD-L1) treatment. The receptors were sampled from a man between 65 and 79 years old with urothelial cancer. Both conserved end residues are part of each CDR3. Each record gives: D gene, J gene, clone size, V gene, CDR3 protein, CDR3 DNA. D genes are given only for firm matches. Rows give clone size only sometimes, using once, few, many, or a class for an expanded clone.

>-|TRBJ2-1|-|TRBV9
CASSALDGEGVEQFF
TGTGCCAGCAGCGCCTTGGATGGAGAAGGGGTAGAGCAGTTCTTC
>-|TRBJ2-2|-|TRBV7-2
CASSLLRSGGELFF
TGTGCCAGCAGCCTACTGCGGAGTGGCGGGGAGCTGTTTTTT
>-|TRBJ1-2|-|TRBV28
CASSSNRVGYTF
TGTGCCAGCAGTTCCAACAGGGTTGGCTACACCTTC
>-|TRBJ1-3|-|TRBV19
CASIRTWESGNTIYF
TGTGCCAGTATCCGAACTTGGGAGTCTGGAAACACCATATATTTT
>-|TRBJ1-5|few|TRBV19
CASKDTQLASNQPQHF
TGTGCCAGTAAGGACACGCAATTAGCTAGCAATCAGCCCCAGCATTTT
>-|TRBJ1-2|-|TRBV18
CASSPILEEPYGYTF
TGTGCCAGCTCACCAATACTGGAGGAGCCCTATGGCTACACCTTC
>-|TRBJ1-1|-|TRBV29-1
CSVEEGGGGEAFF
TGCAGCGTGGAGGAAGGAGGGGGAGGGGAAGCTTTCTTT
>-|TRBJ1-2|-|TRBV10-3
CAITRDTYYGYTF
TGTGCCATCACAAGGGACACGTACTATGGCTACACCTTC
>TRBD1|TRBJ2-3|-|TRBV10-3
CAISGDRVGRTDTQYF
TGTGCCATCAGTGGGGACAGGGTCGGTAGAACAGATACGCAGTATTTT
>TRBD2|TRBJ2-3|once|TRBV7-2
CASSSAGVRTDTQYF
TGTGCCAGCAGCTCAGCGGGAGTGCGTACAGATACGCAGTATTTT
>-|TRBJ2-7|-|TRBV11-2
CASSFTGEQYF
TGTGCCAGCAGCTTCACAGGCGAGCAGTACTTC
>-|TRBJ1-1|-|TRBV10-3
CAISGQGMTEAFF
TGTGCCATCAGTGGGCAGGGTATGACTGAAGCTTTCTTT
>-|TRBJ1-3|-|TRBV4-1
CASSRTASSGNTIYF
TGCGCCAGCAGCCGGACAGCGAGCTCTGGAAACACCATATATTTT
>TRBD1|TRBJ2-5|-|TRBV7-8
CASTHTQQGAETQYF
TGTGCCAGCACCCACACCCAACAGGGGGCCGAGACCCAGTACTTC
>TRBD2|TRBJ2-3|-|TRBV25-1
CASSGGAPPTQYF
TGTGCCAGCAGCGGGGGGGCCCCTCCTACGCAGTATTTT
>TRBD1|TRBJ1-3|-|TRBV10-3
CAISAGTAAGNTIYF
TGTGCCATCAGTGCAGGGACAGCGGCTGGAAACACCATATATTTT
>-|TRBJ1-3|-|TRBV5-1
CASSLSGLGNTIYF
TGCGCCAGCAGCTTGAGTGGGCTTGGAAACACCATATATTTT
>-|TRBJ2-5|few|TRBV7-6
CASSLDSPQLVETQYF
TGTGCCAGCAGCTTAGATAGCCCCCAGTTAGTAGAGACCCAGTACTTC
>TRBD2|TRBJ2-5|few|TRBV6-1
CASSEWVAGGRETQYF
TGTGCCAGCAGTGAATGGGTCGCGGGGGGCCGGGAGACCCAGTACTTC
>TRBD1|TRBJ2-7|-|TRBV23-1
CAKGASSYEQYF
TGCGCCAAGGGGGCTAGCTCCTACGAGCAGTACTTC
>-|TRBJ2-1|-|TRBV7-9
CASSHYARRDGREQFF
TGTGCCAGCAGCCATTATGCGAGGCGGGATGGGAGGGAGCAGTTCTTC
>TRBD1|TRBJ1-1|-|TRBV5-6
CASSGGTGTGTEAFF
TGTGCCAGCAGCGGAGGGACAGGTACGGGCACTGAAGCTTTCTTT
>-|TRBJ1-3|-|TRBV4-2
CASSQESQSSGNTIYF
TGTGCCAGCAGCCAAGAATCACAGAGCTCTGGAAACACCATATATTTT
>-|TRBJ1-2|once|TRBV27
CASSGTGSVSYGYTF
TGTGCCAGCAGCGGAACAGGGTCGGTTAGCTATGGCTACACCTTC
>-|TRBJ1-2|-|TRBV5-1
CASSLGQGIDYGYTF
TGCGCCAGCAGCTTGGGGCAGGGGATCGACTATGGCTACACCTTC
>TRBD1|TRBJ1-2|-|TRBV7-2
CASSSKTGGANGYTF
TGTGCCAGCAGCTCTAAGACAGGGGGCGCGAATGGCTACACCTTC
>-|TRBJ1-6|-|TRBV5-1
CASSTEGNSPLHF
TGCGCCAGCAGCACCGAGGGAAATTCACCCCTCCACTTT
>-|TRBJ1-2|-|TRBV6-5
CASSQDSNYGYTF
TGTGCCAGCAGTCAGGACAGCAACTATGGCTACACCTTC
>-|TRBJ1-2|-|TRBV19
CASKGANYGYTF
TGTGCCAGTAAAGGAGCTAACTATGGCTACACCTTC
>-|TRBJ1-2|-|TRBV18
CASSPQAYGYTF
TGTGCCAGCTCACCACAAGCCTATGGCTACACCTTC
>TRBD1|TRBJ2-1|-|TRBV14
CASSRYRGTYNEQFF
TGTGCCAGCAGCCGCTACAGGGGGACCTACAATGAGCAGTTCTTC
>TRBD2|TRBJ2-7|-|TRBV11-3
CASSLERGGYEQYF
TGTGCCAGCAGCTTAGAGCGGGGGGGCTACGAGCAGTACTTC
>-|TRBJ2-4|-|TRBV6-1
CASSELGDIQYF
TGTGCCAGCAGTGAATTAGGGGACATTCAGTACTTC
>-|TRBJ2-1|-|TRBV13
CASSYKRDIYNEQFF
TGTGCCAGCAGCTACAAACGGGACATCTACAATGAGCAGTTCTTC
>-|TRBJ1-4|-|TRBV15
CATSRVKPGKLFF
TGTGCCACCAGCAGAGTGAAACCCGGAAAACTGTTTTTT
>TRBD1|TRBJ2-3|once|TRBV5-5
CASSLVTGKDTQYF
TGTGCCAGCAGCTTGGTGACAGGGAAAGATACGCAGTATTTT
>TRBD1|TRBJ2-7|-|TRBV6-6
CASSEGQDYEQYF
TGTGCCAGCAGTGAGGGACAGGACTACGAGCAGTACTTC
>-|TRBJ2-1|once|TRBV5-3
CARSPYAGTDLYNEQFF
TGTGCCAGAAGCCCTTATGCGGGGACAGATCTATACAATGAGCAGTTCTTC
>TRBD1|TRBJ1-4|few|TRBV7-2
CASGTGLSNEKLFF
TGTGCCAGCGGGACAGGGCTGAGTAATGAAAAACTGTTTTTT
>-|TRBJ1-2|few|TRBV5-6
CASSFGAGVGGYTF
TGTGCCAGCAGCTTCGGAGCAGGGGTTGGAGGCTACACCTTC
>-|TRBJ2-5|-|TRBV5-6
CASSRQETQYF
TGTGCCAGCAGCCGCCAAGAGACCCAGTACTTC
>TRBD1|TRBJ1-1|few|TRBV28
CASNSPGGIDTEAFF
TGTGCCAGCAACTCCCCAGGGGGAATAGACACTGAAGCTTTCTTT
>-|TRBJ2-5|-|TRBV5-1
CASSVGTQETQYF
TGCGCCAGCAGCGTGGGCACTCAAGAGACCCAGTACTTC
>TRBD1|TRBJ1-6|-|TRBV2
CASRAAGTGATPLHF
TGTGCCAGCAGGGCCGCCGGGACAGGGGCGACGCCCCTCCACTTT
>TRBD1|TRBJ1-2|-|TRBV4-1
CASSRPGGGDYGYTF
TGCGCCAGCAGCCGACCAGGGGGAGGTGACTATGGCTACACCTTC
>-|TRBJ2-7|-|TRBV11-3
CASSLDPAGAYEQYF
TGTGCCAGCAGCTTAGACCCAGCCGGGGCCTACGAGCAGTACTTC